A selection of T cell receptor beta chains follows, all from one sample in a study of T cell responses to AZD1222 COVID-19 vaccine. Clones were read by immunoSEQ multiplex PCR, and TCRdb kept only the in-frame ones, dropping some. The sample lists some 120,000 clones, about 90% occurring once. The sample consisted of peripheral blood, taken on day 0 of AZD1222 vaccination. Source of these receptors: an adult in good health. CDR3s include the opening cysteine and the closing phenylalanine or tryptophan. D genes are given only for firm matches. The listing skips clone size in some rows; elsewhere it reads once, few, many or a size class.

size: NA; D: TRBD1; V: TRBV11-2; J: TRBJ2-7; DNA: TGTGCCAGCAGCTCCTCCGGGACAGGGTTCCGGGGGGAGCAGTACTTC; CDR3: CASSSSGTGFRGEQYF
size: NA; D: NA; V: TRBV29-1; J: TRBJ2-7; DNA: TGCAGCGTAGGAGAACCTCAGGGTCGCGAGCAGTACTTC; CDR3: CSVGEPQGREQYF
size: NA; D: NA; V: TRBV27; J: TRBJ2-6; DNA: TGTGCCAGCAGTTATAAGGGGTCTGGGGCCAACGTCCTGACTTTC; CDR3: CASSYKGSGANVLTF
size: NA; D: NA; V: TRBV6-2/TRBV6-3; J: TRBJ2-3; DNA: TGTGCCAGCAGTTATTCCCCGGGGATCGAGAGCACAGATACGCAGTATTTT; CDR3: CASSYSPGIESTDTQYF
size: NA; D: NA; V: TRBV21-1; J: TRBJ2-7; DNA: TGTGCCAGCAGCAAAGCTTCGTCACACTCCTACGAGCAGTACTTC; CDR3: CASSKASSHSYEQYF
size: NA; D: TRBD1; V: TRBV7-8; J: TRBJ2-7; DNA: TGTGCCAGCAGCCACGGACAGGGGAACGGCGAGCAGTACTTC; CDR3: CASSHGQGNGEQYF
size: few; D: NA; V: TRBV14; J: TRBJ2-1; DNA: TGTGCCAGCAGCCAAGTAGGCCTAGTCGTTGAGCAGTTCTTC; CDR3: CASSQVGLVVEQFF
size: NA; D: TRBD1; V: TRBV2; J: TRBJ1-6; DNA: TGTGCCAGCGTAGGTGGACAGGGATCGTCACCCCTCCACTTT; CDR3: CASVGGQGSSPLHF
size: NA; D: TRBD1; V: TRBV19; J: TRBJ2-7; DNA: TGTGCCAGTAGACTCGGCGGGGGACAGGGCACCTACGAGCAGTACTTC; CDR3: CASRLGGGQGTYEQYF
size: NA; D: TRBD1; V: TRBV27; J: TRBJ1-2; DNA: TGTGCCAGCAGTTTATCGACAGGGACCTATGGCTACACCTTC; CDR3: CASSLSTGTYGYTF
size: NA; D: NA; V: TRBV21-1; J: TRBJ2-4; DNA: TGTGCCAGCAGGGGGGGGACCTCAGCCAAAAACATTCAGTACTTC; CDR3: CASRGGTSAKNIQYF
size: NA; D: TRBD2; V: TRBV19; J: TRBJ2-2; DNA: TGTGCCAGTATAGCGGGACTTAACACCGGGGAGCTGTTTTTT; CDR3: CASIAGLNTGELFF
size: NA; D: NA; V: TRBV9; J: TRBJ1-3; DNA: TGTGCCAGCAGCGTAGGACCGAGCTCTGGAAACACCATATATTTT; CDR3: CASSVGPSSGNTIYF
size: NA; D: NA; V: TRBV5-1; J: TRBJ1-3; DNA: TGCGCCAGCAGCCACAATCCAGTTAGCTCTGGAAACACCATATATTTT; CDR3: CASSHNPVSSGNTIYF
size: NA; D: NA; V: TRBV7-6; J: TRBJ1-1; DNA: TGTGCCAGCAGCTTACATCTCCCTGGGAACACTGAAGCTTTCTTT; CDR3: CASSLHLPGNTEAFF
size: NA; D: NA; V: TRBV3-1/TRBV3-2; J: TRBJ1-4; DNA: TGTGCCAGCAGCCAAGTTGGGGAGGCTAATGAAAAACTGTTTTTT; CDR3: CASSQVGEANEKLFF
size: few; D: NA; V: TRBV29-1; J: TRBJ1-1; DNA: TGCAGCGTGCTACAGGGAGGGACTGAAGCTTTCTTT; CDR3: CSVLQGGTEAFF
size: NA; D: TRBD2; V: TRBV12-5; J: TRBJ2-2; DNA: TGTGCTAGTGGTCCTCTAGCGGGAGGTCCCGGGGAGCTGTTTTTT; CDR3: CASGPLAGGPGELFF
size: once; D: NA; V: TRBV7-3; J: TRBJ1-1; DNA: TGTGCCAGCAGCCTCCAGAGGAACACTGAAGCTTTCTTT; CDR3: CASSLQRNTEAFF
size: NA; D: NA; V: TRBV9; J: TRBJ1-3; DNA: TGTGCCAGCAGCGTTTCCCAGGGGCCCGGGAACACCATATATTTT; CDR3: CASSVSQGPGNTIYF
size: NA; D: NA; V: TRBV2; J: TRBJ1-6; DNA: TGTGCCAGCAGGGGCCCGGACGGTGATAATTCACCCCTCCACTTT; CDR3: CASRGPDGDNSPLHF
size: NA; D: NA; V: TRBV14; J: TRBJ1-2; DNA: TGTGCCAGCAGCCTGGGGGACATGACTAACTATGGCTACACCTTC; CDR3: CASSLGDMTNYGYTF
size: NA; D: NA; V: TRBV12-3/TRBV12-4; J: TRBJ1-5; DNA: TGTGCCAGCAGTGGACAGCTCAATCAGCCCCAGCATTTT; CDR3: CASSGQLNQPQHF
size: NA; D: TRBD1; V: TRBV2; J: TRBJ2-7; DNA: TGTGCCAGCAGTGACTCGGGACAGGGAGGTCACGAGCAGTACTTC; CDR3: CASSDSGQGGHEQYF
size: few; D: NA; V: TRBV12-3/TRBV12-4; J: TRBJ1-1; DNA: TGTGCCAGCAGTTTAAGGGGGACTGAAGCTTTCTTT; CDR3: CASSLRGTEAFF
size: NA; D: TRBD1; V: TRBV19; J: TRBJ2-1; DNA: TGTGCCAGTAGTACGCCCGGGACAGAAAAATACAATGAGCAGTTCTTC; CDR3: CASSTPGTEKYNEQFF
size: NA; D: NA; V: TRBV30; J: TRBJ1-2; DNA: TGTGCCTCTACGGACGAAAACCCCCTTCGCGGCTACACCTTC; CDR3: CASTDENPLRGYTF
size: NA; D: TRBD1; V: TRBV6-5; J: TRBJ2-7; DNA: TGTGCCAGCAGATCCGGGACAGGGGCTTCGTACTTC; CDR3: CASRSGTGASYF
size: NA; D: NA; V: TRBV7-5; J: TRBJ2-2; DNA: TGTGCCAGAAGCCCTACGGCGGGAGGTCTTACCGGGGAGCTGTTTTTT; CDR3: CARSPTAGGLTGELFF
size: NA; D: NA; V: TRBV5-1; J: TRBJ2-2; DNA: TGCGCCAGCGGGCAAGGGGGGCCGGGCACCGGGGAGCTGTTTTTT; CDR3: CASGQGGPGTGELFF
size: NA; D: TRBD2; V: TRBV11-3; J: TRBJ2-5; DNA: TGTGCCAGCAGCTTAAGTCCAGCGGGAGGGCAAGAGACCCAGTACTTC; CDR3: CASSLSPAGGQETQYF
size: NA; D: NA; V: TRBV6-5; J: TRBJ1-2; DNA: TGTGCCAGCAACAATCAGGAGGGGGGCTATGGCTACACCTTC; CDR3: CASNNQEGGYGYTF
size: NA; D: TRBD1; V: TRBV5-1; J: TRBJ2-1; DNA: TGCGCCAGCAGCCTGGACAGGGTGGAGGAGCAGTTCTTC; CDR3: CASSLDRVEEQFF
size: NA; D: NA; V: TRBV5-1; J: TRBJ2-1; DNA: TGCGCCAGCAGCCCCCGGGGAACCTACAATGAGCAGTTCTTC; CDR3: CASSPRGTYNEQFF
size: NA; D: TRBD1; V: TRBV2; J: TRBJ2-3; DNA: TGTGCCAGCACCGGACAGGGTTGGGGTACGCAGTATTTT; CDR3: CASTGQGWGTQYF
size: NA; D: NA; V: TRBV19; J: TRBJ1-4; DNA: TGTGCCAGTAGTTCCATCCAGACAACTAATGAAAAACTGTTTTTT; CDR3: CASSSIQTTNEKLFF
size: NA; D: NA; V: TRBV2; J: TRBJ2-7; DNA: TGTGCCAGCAGTGGGGCGGGTCCCGGTGGGTCCTACGAGCAGTACTTC; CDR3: CASSGAGPGGSYEQYF
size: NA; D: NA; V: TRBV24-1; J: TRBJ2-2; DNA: TGTGCCACCAGTGATTTGAGGTCGGGGTCTGGCACCGGGGAGCTGTTTTTT; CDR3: CATSDLRSGSGTGELFF
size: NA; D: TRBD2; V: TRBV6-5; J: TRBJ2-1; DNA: TGTGCCAGCAGACTAGCGACGAACTACAATGAGCAGTTCTTC; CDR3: CASRLATNYNEQFF
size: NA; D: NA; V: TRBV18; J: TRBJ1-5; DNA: TGTGCCAGCTCACCACAGGCGCGCAATCAGCCCCAGCATTTT; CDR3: CASSPQARNQPQHF
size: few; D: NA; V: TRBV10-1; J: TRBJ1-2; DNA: TGCGCCAGCAGTGCGTGGACTGATGGAGGCTACACCTTC; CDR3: CASSAWTDGGYTF
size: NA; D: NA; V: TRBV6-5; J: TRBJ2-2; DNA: TGTGCCAGTTTAATAGGGTCGAACACCGGGGAGCTGTTTTTT; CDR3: CASLIGSNTGELFF
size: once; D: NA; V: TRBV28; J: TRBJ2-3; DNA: TGTGCCAGCAGTTCCCTTACAGATACGCAGTATTTT; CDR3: CASSSLTDTQYF
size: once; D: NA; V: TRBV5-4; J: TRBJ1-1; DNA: TGTGCCAGCAGCTTTTGGGTTGGCACTGAAGCTTTCTTT; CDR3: CASSFWVGTEAFF
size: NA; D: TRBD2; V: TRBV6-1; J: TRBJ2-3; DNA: TGTGCCAGCAGTGGGAAAAGCGGGAGAGTCACAGATACGCAGTATTTT; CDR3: CASSGKSGRVTDTQYF
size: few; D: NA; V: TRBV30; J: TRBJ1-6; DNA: TGTGCCTGGAGTCTTAAGGGCACCTATAATTCACCCCTCCACTTT; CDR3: CAWSLKGTYNSPLHF